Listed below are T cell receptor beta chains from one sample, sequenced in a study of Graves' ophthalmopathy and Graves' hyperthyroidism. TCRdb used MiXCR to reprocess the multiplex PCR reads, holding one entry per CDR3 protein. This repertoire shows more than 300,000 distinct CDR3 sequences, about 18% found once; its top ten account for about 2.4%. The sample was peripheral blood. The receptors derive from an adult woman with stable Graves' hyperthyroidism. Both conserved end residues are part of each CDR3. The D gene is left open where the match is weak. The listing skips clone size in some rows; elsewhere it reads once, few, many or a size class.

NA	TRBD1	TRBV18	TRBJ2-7	TGTGCCAGCTCCCGGGACAGGGGGTATGGCGAGCAGTACTTC	CASSRDRGYGEQYF
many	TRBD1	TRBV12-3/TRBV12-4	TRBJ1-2	TGTGCCAGCAGTCCAGGACAGGGATCTAACTATGGCTACACCTTC	CASSPGQGSNYGYTF
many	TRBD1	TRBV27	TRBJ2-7	TGTGCCAGCAGTTTCGCGGACAGGGTGGGCGAGCAGTACTTC	CASSFADRVGEQYF
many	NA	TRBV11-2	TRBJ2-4	TGTGCCAGCAGCTTGGGGGGTAACAATCCCACATCCCACTTC	CASSLGGNNPTSHF
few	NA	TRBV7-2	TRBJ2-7	TGTGCCAGCAGCTTAGGAAGACAGCAGTACTTC	CASSLGRQQYF
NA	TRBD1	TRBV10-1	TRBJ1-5	TGCGCCAGCAGTCCCTACCGACAGGGTGGAGTTGATAGCAATCAGCCCCAGCATTTT	CASSPYRQGGVDSNQPQHF
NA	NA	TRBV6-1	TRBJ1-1	TGTGCCAGCAGTAGGGTATGGGTCCCGAACACTGAAGCTTTCTTT	CASSRVWVPNTEAFF
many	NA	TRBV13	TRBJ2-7	TGTGCCAGCAGCCCCAGATCTTTTTTGGAGGCCAGCGAGCAGTACTTC	CASSPRSFLEASEQYF
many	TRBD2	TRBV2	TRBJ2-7	TGTGCCAGCAGTGAAACACTAGCGGGAGGTTTGAACGAGCAGTACTTC	CASSETLAGGLNEQYF
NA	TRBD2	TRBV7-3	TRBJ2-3	TGTGCCAGCAGCTTAAACGCGCTTCTTAGCGGGAGCCCCAGTCAAGATACGCAGTATTTT	CASSLNALLSGSPSQDTQYF
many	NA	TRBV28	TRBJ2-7	TGTGCCAGCAGTTTACAACATACCTACGAGCAGTACTTC	CASSLQHTYEQYF
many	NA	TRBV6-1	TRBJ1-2	TGTGCCAGCAGTGTTAGCGCAGGGAGGCCGAACTATGGCTACACCTTC	CASSVSAGRPNYGYTF
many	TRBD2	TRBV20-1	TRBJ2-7	TGCAGTGCTCCTTACGGGGGGTCGAGCTCCTACGAGCAGTACTTC	CSAPYGGSSSYEQYF
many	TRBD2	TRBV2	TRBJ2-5	TGTGCCAGCAGTCCCGACAGCGGGAGTTCGGAGACCCAGTACTTC	CASSPDSGSSETQYF
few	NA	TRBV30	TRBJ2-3	TGTGCCTGGAGTGTAATCTCGGCAGGGGCAGATACGCAGTATTTT	CAWSVISAGADTQYF
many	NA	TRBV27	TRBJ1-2	TGTGCCAGCAGCGACCGGTTTGCCAACTATGGCTACACCTTC	CASSDRFANYGYTF
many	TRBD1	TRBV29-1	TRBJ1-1	TGCAGCGTTGAATGGACAGGGGCTTTCTTT	CSVEWTGAFF
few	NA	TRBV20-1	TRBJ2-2	TGCAGTGCTAGGGCTGGCCTTAGCGCCCCCGGGGAGCTGTTTTTT	CSARAGLSAPGELFF
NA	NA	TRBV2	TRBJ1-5	TGTGCCATCAGTGATTCAACGGCTTCGCAGCCCCAGCATTTT	CAISDSTASQPQHF
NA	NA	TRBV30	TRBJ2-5	TGTGCCTGGAGTCACGGGGGGACCCAGTACTTC	CAWSHGGTQYF
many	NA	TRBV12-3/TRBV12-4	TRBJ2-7	TGTGCCAGCAGGCGAGGGGATCGCGAGCAGTACTTC	CASRRGDREQYF
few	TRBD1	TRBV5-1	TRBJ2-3	TGCGCCAGCAGCTCTTCACAGGGGGGAACAGATACGCAGTATTTT	CASSSSQGGTDTQYF
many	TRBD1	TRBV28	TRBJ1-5	TGTGCCGCCCGGGACAGGGGTTTTCGAGGGAGCAATCAGCCCCAGCATTTT	CAARDRGFRGSNQPQHF
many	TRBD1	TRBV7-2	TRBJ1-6	TGTGCCAGCAGCCAGGGGGTGGCCGCTCGGGGTTCACCCCTCCACTTT	CASSQGVAARGSPLHF
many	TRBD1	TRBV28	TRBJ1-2	TGTGCCAGCAGGTTGACAGGGGGGGCCCTATATGGCTACACCTTC	CASRLTGGALYGYTF
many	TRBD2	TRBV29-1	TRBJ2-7	TGCAGCGTTGAAGATTCGCTAGCGGGAGTGCGCGAGCAGTACTTC	CSVEDSLAGVREQYF
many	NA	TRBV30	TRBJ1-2	TGTGCCTGGGCCCCCCTGAATGGCTACACCTTC	CAWAPLNGYTF
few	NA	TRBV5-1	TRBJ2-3	TGCGCCAGCAGCTTGGGGGACCGCACAGATACGCAGTATTTT	CASSLGDRTDTQYF
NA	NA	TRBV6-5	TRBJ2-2	TGTGCCAGCCGTACTAGTGTTACCGGGGAGCTGTTTTTT	CASRTSVTGELFF
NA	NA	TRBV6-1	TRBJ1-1	TGTGCCAGCGGCGGTGGGGGCCGAACTGAAGCTTTCTTT	CASGGGGRTEAFF
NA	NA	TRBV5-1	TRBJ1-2	TGCGCCAGCAGCTTGGAGGTGGAAGGCTATGGCTACACCTTC	CASSLEVEGYGYTF
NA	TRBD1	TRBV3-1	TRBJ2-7	TGTGCCAGCAGCCAAGACCAGACAGGGGTGATTACCTACGAGCAGTACTTC	CASSQDQTGVITYEQYF
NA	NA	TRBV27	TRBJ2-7	TGTGCCAGCAGCCCTGAGGCCGCATTCTACGAGCAGTACTTC	CASSPEAAFYEQYF
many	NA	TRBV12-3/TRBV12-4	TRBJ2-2	TGTGCCAGCAGAGGAAGCGGGCTGACCGGGGAGCTGTTTTTT	CASRGSGLTGELFF
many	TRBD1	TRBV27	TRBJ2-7	TGTGCCAGCAGTTCTAAAACGCGGGGGACAGGGGTGGGTTACGAGCAGTACTTC	CASSSKTRGTGVGYEQYF
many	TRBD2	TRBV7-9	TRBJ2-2	TGTGCCAGCAGCTTCGGAGCGGGAGCCCTCGTGGGGGAGCTGTTTTTT	CASSFGAGALVGELFF
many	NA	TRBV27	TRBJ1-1	TGTGCCAGCAGAACCCCGGGGTACACTGAAGCTTTCTTT	CASRTPGYTEAFF
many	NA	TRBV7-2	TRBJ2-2	TGTGCCAGCAGCTTAGGCAGGGGCGGGAGTTATCTTGAGGAGCTGTTTTTT	CASSLGRGGSYLEELFF
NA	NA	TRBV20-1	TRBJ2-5	TGCAGTGCCGCACCTCCGGGACAAAGAGGAGAGACCCAGTACTTC	CSAAPPGQRGETQYF
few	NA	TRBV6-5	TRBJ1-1	TGTGCCAGCAGTTATAGTTGGCGGACTGAAGCTTTCTTT	CASSYSWRTEAFF
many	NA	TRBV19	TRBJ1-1	TGTGCCAGTAGTATAGCAGTATTCGCTGAAGCTTTCTTT	CASSIAVFAEAFF
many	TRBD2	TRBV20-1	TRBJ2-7	TGCAGTGCTACGTCCGGGACTAGCGGGACTCTAGGCTACGAGCAGTACTTC	CSATSGTSGTLGYEQYF
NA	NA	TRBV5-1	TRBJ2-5	TGCGCCAGCAGATTGGACGGGGAGACCCAGCACTTC	CASRLDGETQHF
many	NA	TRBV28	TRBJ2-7	TGTGCCAGCAGTTTAGTAGGCAGCTTCCCTTCCTACGAGCAGTACTTC	CASSLVGSFPSYEQYF
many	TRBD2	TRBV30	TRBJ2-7	TGTGCCTGGAGTGGGGACAGCGGGACTAGCGGGAGCAACTACGAGCAGTACTTC	CAWSGDSGTSGSNYEQYF
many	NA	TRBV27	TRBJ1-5	TGTGCCAGCAGTTTATCGGGGGGGCAGCCCCAGCATTTT	CASSLSGGQPQHF
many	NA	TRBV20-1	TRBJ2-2	TGCAGTGCCATAAAAGAGGGCGGGGAGCTGTTTTTT	CSAIKEGGELFF